This TCR beta chain emerged from a study of T-cell reconstitution after alpha-beta-depleted transplantation in children. Overall study findings and caveats: After transplant, at about two months, alpha-beta T cells were reportedly derived from several hundred expanded graft clones. T-cell counts and diversity at one year following transplant were attributed mainly to newly produced T cells. Some patients showed high day-60 TCRbeta diversity, which derived from surviving recipient T cells and thymic progenitors.

The CDR3 is made up of 13 amino acids. Germline V gene data show CDR1 as MNHEY and CDR2 as SMNVEV (reference sequence). V dropped 4 bases and J dropped 2 bases, with 9 bases sitting between them. A library of TCRbeta sequences, prepared with unique molecular identifiers, was generated. TCRdb fed the PCR reads into MiXCR, producing one record per CDR3 protein. Among under 300,000 distinct CDR3 sequences listed, 11% were seen once. This clonotype was found many times. Antigen specificity is unknown. This sample comprised peripheral blood, obtained 180 days after TCRalphabeta/CD19-depleted stem cell transplant. The TCR comes from a male patient between 2 and 9 years old who had a stem cell transplant for chronic granulomatous disease, so the T cells may come from the graft donor. This chain joins TRBV27 and TRBJ2-7; tentative D call: TRBD1 (6 bases). The CDR3 here is CASSYRVPYEQYF. The CDR3 DNA reads TGTGCCAGCAGTTACAGGGTGCCCTACGAGCAGTACTTC.